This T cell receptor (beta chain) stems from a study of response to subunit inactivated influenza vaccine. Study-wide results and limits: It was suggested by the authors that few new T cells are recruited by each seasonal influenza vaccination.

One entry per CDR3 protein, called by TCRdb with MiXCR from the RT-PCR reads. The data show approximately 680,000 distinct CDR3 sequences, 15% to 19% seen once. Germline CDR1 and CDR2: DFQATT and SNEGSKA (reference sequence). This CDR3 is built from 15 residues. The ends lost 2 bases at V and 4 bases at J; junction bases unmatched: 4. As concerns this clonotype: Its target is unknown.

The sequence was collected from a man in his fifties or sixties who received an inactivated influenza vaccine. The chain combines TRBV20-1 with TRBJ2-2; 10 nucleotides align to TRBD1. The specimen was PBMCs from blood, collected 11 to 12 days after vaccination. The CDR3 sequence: CSARRQGAVTGELFF. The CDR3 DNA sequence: TGCAGTGCTAGAAGACAGGGGGCTGTCACCGGGGAGCTGTTTTTT.